This TCR beta chain was sequenced during a study of identifying expanded T cells in peripheral blood. The table came from immunoSEQ multiplex PCR; TCRdb's copy has only in-frame clones and leaves some out. The sample holds approximately 80,000 clones; around four fifths are singletons and the top ten take 18%. This clone was found once. The antigen remains undetermined. Points from the study as a whole: Clone count variance between approximately two-week samples rose with total template count. About 1.2 clones differed between technical replicates, versus about 16 and 19 over time.

Specimen: blood. The source of this sequence is a person between 18 and 75 years old in good health.

CDR3 coding DNA: TGTGCCAGCAGCTTCTCGGGGGCCGCCTACGAGCAGTACTTC. It encodes CASSFSGAAYEQYF. The V and J genes are TRBV7-2 and TRBJ2-7; D assignment may be TRBD1 or TRBD2 (6 bases each). Germline V CDR1 and CDR2: SGHTA, FQGNSA. The CDR3 covers 14 residues. The V end was cut by 3 bases, the J end by 2 bases, with 11 bases between.